The entry below describes one TCR beta chain. What it recognizes is unknown. Assay: immunoSEQ multiplex PCR; the TCRdb copy retains only in-frame clones and omits some. The sample has around 99,000 clones; around 93% are singletons. The sample is drawn from a study of OX40 agonist ivuxolimab in advanced cancers. Study background: Partial responses occurred in three patients (one hepatocellular carcinoma, two cutaneous melanoma).

The CDR3 is 13 residues long. Germline V gene data show CDR1 as MNHNS and CDR2 as SASEGT. Trimming left V 3 bases short and J 3 bases short, with 9 bases between. Study results and limitations: Partial responders at 0.1-3.0 mg/kg had among the lowest clonal expansion.

The V and J genes are TRBV6-1 and TRBJ2-7, with D uncertain. This specimen consisted of CD4+ or CD8+ T cells sorted from blood, obtained in a trial of the OX40 agonist ivuxolimab. The TCR comes from an adult with an advanced solid tumor such as melanoma, head and neck, liver or kidney cancer. CDR3 coding DNA: TGTGCCAGCAGTGAGACCAACCGCTACGAGCAGTACTTC. Protein sequence: CASSETNRYEQYF.